This T cell receptor (beta chain) was sequenced during a study of early T cells in non-severe SARS-CoV-2 infection. Study-wide context: Sequencing input comprised bulk RNA from unsorted whole blood; chain pairing was not available. Whole-study results and caveats: VDJdb matches were skewed toward anti-spike CD8 T cell responses.

Individual cDNA molecules carried attached unique molecular identifiers. Each CDR3 protein gets one entry after TCRdb re-called the 5' RACE reads with MiXCR. Counted here are roughly 69,000 distinct CDR3 sequences, roughly 9% occurring once; the ten biggest clones make up 13%. In this sample, this clonotype turned up a few times. The antigen is undetermined. V lost 9 bases to trimming and J lost 3 bases, with 20 bases between them. CDR1 is MNHNY and CDR2 is SVGAGI in the germline V gene (reference sequence). The length of the CDR3 is 16 residues. This TCR was sampled from an adult who was a healthcare worker with PCR-confirmed SARS-CoV-2 infection or an uninfected control (not recorded which). The chain links TRBV6-6 to TRBJ2-2; perhaps TRBD1 as D (7 bases). Sequences were derived from whole blood, sampled at baseline. The DNA of the CDR3 is TGTGCCAGTCGAATCGTTACAGGGGACTACACCGGGGAGCTGTTTTTT. This sequence encodes CASRIVTGDYTGELFF.